This T cell receptor (beta chain) was sequenced for a study of shared clonotypes between healthy human individuals. Study-wide results and caveats: The sharing of approximately 4.6% of naive CD4 clonotypes was seen across several donors. Clonotype sharing levels among donors were expected to vary with sequencing depth.

The V gene's germline CDR1 is SQVTM and CDR2 ANQGSEA. Trimming cost V 7 bases and J 6 bases, with 9 bases left between them. The CDR3 loop spans 11 amino acids. Produced via immunoSEQ multiplex PCR; TCRdb's table is partial and in-frame only. The sample shows 2 million to 2.5 million clones, about 95% of them seen only once. Terminally differentiated effector memory CD45RA+ cells were excluded from the naive CD8 cells, which were CD45RO-negative and positively selected for CCR7. Healthy HIV-negative adults with no recent acute infections or vaccinations were recruited as donors. Note on this clone: Its antigen is still unknown.

The clonotype originates from a man aged 18 to 29 in good health. Sequencing was performed on naive CD8+ T cells sorted from blood. This rearrangement joins TRBV29-1 to TRBJ2-2, with a tentative D call TRBD2 (5 bases). CDR3 bases: TGCAGCGCAATGGGAGCCGGGGAGCTGTTTTTT. Translation: CSAMGAGELFF.